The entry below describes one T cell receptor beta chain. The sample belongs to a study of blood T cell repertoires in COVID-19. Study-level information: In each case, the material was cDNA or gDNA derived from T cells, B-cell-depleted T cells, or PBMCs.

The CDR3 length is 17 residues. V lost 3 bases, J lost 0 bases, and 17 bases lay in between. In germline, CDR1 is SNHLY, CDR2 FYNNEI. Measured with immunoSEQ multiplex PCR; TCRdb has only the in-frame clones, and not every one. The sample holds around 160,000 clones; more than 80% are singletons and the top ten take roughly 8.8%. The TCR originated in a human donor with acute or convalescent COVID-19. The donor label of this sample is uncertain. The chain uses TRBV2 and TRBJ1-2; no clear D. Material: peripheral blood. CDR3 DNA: TGTGCCAGCAGTGAGATAGGACTCCTGCCCCCTAACTATGGCTACACCTTC. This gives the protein CASSEIGLLPPNYGYTF.